These 12 T cell receptor beta chains were sequenced from one sample in a study of beta chain features in type 1 diabetes. Findings of the study overall: People with Type 1 diabetes carried modestly yet significantly shorter TCRB CDR3s in all four CD4+ subsets.

Every isolated RNA sample was fully reverse transcribed, so sequencing captured expressed TCRB transcripts. Repertoires were generated with immunoSEQ multiplex PCR, while TCRdb's copy carries only in-frame clones and drops some. The sample consists of about 140,000 clones, about 13% of them appearing once. Their antigens are not known. Sequencing input: central memory CD4+ T cells from blood. The receptors stem from a young man with type 1 diabetes.

This clone was seen repeatedly, ten times or more. V gene TRBV25-1 combines with J gene TRBJ2-7; D is ambiguous. Germline assignment: CDR1 MGHDK and CDR2 SYGVNS. The CDR3 covers 13 residues. The V end was cut by 4 bases, the J end by 1 base, with 8 bases between. CDR3 sequence reads: CASSGFASYEQYF. CDR3 sequence (DNA): TGTGCCAGCAGTGGTTTCGCATCCTACGAGCAGTACTTC.

J is TRBJ2-1 and V is TRBV7-8; D is possibly TRBD1 or TRBD2 (7 bases each). V was cut by 8 bases and J by 6 bases, with 11 bases left in between. CDR3 length equals 12 residues. CDR1 SGHVS and CDR2 FQNEAQ come from the germline V gene. CDR3 nucleotide sequence: TGTGCCAGCCAGGGGGGGGTCAATGAGCAGTTCTTC. Encoded protein: CASQGGVNEQFF.

CDR3 DNA sequence: TGTGCCAGCAGCTTAGAGGGACTAGTCGTGGAGACCCAGTACTTC. Translated: CASSLEGLVVETQYF. The chain is built from TRBV7-9 and TRBJ2-5; TRBD2 matches at 8 bases. Germline CDR1 SEHNR, CDR2 FQNEAQ (reference sequence). V was pared by 1 base and J by 5 bases, with 6 bases of the junction left unmatched. The CDR3 length is 15 residues.

V and J are TRBV9 and TRBJ2-1; D is perhaps TRBD2 (7 bases). V shed 0 bases and J shed 5 bases, with 12 bases lying between them. This CDR3 is built from 15 residues. Germline assignment: CDR1 SGDLS and CDR2 YYNGEE. The CDR3 loop reads CASSVGGGSHNEQFF. CDR3 in DNA: TGTGCCAGCAGCGTAGGCGGGGGCTCTCACAATGAGCAGTTCTTC.

The chain uses TRBV11-2 and TRBJ1-2, with D perhaps matching TRBD1 (6 bases). From germline, CDR1 is SGHAT and CDR2 FQNNGV. Trimming took off 5 bases at V and 2 bases at J, with 9 bases between the two ends. The CDR3 spans 13 residues. CDR3 DNA sequence: TGTGCCAGCAGCGCGGGACAAAACTATGGCTACACCTTC. Translation gives CASSAGQNYGYTF. The whole variable domain, filled in from reference TRBV11-2 and TRBJ1-2, reads EAGVAQSPRYKIIEKRQSVAFWCNPISGHATLYWYQQILGQGPKLLIQFQNNGVVDDSQLPKDRFSAERLKGVDSTLKIQPAKLEDSAVYLCASSAGQNYGYTFGSGTRLTVV.

V gene TRBV6-5 combines with J gene TRBJ2-1, with a tentative D call TRBD1 (7 bases). The V end was cut by 7 bases, the J end by 3 bases, with 16 bases between. Germline V CDR1 and CDR2: MNHEY, SVGAGI. This CDR3 is 15 amino acids long. For the CDR3, the DNA is TGTGCCAGCAAACTGCAGGGGGGAAACTACAATGAGCAGTTCTTC. This translates into CASKLQGGNYNEQFF.

This CDR3 is CASSTLTGGASPLHF. For the CDR3, the DNA is TGTGCCAGCAGCACACTGACAGGGGGCGCTTCCCCCCTCCACTTT. The chain couples TRBV7-9 to TRBJ1-6, with 10 nucleotides matching TRBD1. V was clipped by 5 bases and J by 13 bases; unmatched bases: 11. This CDR3 spans 15 amino acids. The germline gives CDR1 SEHNR, CDR2 FQNEAQ (reference sequence).

This clone has more than one count but fewer than ten. This chain uses TRBV15 with TRBJ1-4, with 9 bases that match TRBD1. This CDR3 comprises 15 residues. Losses at the gene ends were 5 bases for V and 7 bases for J; bases not matched to a gene: 8. Germline V gives CDR1 LNHNV, CDR2 YYDKDF (reference sequence). This CDR3 is CATSSPGQGGEKLFF. The CDR3 DNA reads as TGTGCCACCAGCTCTCCGGGACAGGGAGGTGAAAAACTGTTTTTT. Supplemented by reference TRBV15 and TRBJ1-4, the full variable domain reads DAMVIQNPRYQVTQFGKPVTLSCSQTLNHNVMYWYQQKSSQAPKLLFHYYDKDFNNEADTPDNFQSRRPNTSFCFLDIRSPGLGDTAMYLCATSSPGQGGEKLFFGSGTQLSVL.

This clone was found a few times. The J gene is TRBJ2-3, the V gene TRBV14, with TRBD1 matching 10 bases. V lost 4 bases, J lost 2 bases, and 6 bases stayed unmatched. Germline loops: CDR1 SGHDN, CDR2 FVKESK. CDR3 length equals 16 residues. For the CDR3, the DNA is TGTGCCAGCAGCCCTCGGACAGGGGGGAACACAGATACGCAGTATTTT. Its protein product is CASSPRTGGNTDTQYF.

V and J are TRBV7-9 and TRBJ2-7, with D hard to call. Germline loops: CDR1 SEHNR, CDR2 FQNEAQ (reference sequence). The CDR3 has 16 amino acids. The V and J ends lost 5 bases and 2 bases respectively, with 19 bases between them. The DNA for the CDR3 is TGTGCCAGCAGCACCCGGTGGGTGGCAGCCCCCTACGAGCAGTACTTC. It yields the protein CASSTRWVAAPYEQYF.

The CDR3 is CSVGWGKEAFF. CDR3 sequence (DNA): TGCAGCGTTGGGTGGGGTAAAGAAGCTTTCTTT. This chain joins TRBV29-1 and TRBJ1-1; the D is unclear. The germline CDR1 and CDR2 sequences are SQVTM and ANQGSEA. This CDR3 has 11 amino acids. The germline V and J ends were trimmed by 4 bases and 8 bases, with 11 bases remaining between them.

This clone was counted only a few times. This sequence joins TRBV7-6 and TRBJ2-1; D is ambiguous. Germline V gene data show CDR1 as SGHVS and CDR2 as FNYEAQ. This CDR3 spans 18 amino acids. Trimming left V 4 bases short and J 8 bases short, with 27 bases between. The CDR3 protein is CASSSASRSAVGVYEQFF. CDR3 DNA sequence: TGTGCCAGCAGCTCCGCATCCAGATCAGCAGTGGGTGTTTATGAGCAGTTCTTC.